This T cell receptor beta chain was sequenced during a study of shared clonotypes between healthy human individuals. Study as a whole: CD4 naive and CD4 memory each took three plates per donor, while CD8 naive took two and CD8 memory one. General study findings and limits: Relative to memory subsets, naive subsets generally showed larger estimated richness.

Details on this clone: Its antigen remains unknown.

Germline V CDR1 and CDR2: LGHNA, YSLEER. J was trimmed by 8 bases and V by 4 bases; bases with no gene match: 8. The CDR3 loop spans 16 amino acids. The protocol was immunoSEQ multiplex PCR, while the TCRdb copy is restricted to in-frame clones and leaves out a portion. The sample carries about 2.5 million clones, under 95% recorded once. The receptor was derived from a man aged 18 to 30 in good health. Some clones in this sample may be carry-over from other donors' samples. The chain joins TRBV4-3 to TRBJ1-6, with TRBD1 matching 10 bases. The sample consisted of naive CD4+ T cells from PBMCs. Subset meaning: CD45RA+ positively selected. This CDR3 is CASSRGQGNTDSPLHF. CDR3 sequence (DNA): TGCGCCAGCAGCCGGGGACAGGGGAATACTGATTCACCCCTCCACTTT.